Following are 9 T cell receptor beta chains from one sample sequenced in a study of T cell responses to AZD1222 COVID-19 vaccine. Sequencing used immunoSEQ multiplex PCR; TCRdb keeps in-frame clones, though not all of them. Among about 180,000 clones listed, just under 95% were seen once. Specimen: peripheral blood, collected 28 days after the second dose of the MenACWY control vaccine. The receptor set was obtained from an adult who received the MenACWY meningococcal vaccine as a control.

CDR3 sequence reads: CASSQVSGSDTEAFF. CDR3 bases: TGCGCCAGCAGCCAAGTCTCGGGGTCGGACACTGAAGCTTTCTTT. The rearrangement joins TRBV4-1 to TRBJ1-1; D uncertain. This CDR3 has 15 residues. CDR1 is MGHRA and CDR2 is YSYEKL in the germline V gene. V was pared by 1 base and J by 3 bases, with 12 bases between.

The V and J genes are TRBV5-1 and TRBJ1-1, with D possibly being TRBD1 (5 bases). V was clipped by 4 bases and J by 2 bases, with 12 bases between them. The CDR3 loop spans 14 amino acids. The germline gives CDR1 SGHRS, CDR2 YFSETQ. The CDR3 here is CASSPATANTEAFF. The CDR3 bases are TGCGCCAGCAGCCCGGCGACAGCTAACACTGAAGCTTTCTTT.

The CDR3 sequence: CASSQVDSSNQPQHF. The CDR3 region has the DNA TGCGCCAGCAGCCAGGTGGACAGTAGCAATCAGCCCCAGCATTTT. This chain uses TRBV4-1 with TRBJ1-5, with D possibly matching TRBD1 (6 bases). The V end was cut by 3 bases, the J end by 0 bases, with 9 bases between. Per germline, CDR1 MGHRA and CDR2 YSYEKL. The CDR3 has 15 residues.

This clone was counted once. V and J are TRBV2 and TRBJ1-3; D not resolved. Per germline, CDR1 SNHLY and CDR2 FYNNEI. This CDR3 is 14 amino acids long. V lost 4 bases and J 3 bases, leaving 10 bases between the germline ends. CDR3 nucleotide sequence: TGTGCCAGCAGTGTACGACGGGATGGAAACACCATATATTTT. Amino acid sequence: CASSVRRDGNTIYF.

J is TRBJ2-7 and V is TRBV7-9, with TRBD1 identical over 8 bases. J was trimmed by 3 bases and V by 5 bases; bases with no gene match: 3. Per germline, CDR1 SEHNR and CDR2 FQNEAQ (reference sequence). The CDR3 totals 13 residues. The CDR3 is CASSRQGNYEQYF. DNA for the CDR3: TGTGCCAGCAGCCGACAGGGGAACTACGAGCAGTACTTC.

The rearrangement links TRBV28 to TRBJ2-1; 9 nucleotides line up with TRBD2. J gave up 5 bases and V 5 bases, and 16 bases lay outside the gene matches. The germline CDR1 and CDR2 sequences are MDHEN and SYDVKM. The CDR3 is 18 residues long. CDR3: CASSPGGLAGDRDNEQFF. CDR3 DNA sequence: TGTGCCAGCAGTCCAGGTGGGTTAGCGGGGGATAGAGACAATGAGCAGTTCTTC.

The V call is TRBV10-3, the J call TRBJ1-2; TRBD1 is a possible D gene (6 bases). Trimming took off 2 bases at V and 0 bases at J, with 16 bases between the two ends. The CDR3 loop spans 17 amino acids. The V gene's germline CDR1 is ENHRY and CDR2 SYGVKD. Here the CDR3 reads CAISEKYREITNYGYTF. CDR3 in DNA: TGTGCCATCAGTGAGAAATACAGGGAAATCACTAACTATGGCTACACCTTC.

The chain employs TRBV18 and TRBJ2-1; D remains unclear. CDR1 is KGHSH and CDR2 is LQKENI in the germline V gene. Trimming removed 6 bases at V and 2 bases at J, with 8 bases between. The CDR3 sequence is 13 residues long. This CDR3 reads CASSPKAYNEQFF. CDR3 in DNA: TGTGCCAGCTCGCCTAAGGCCTACAATGAGCAGTTCTTC.

CDR3 nucleotides: TGTGCCAGCAGTGGAAAAGGGGGGGCAGTCGAGCAGTACTTC. It is translated as CASSGKGGAVEQYF. This chain links TRBV2 with TRBJ2-7; a weak D match, TRBD2 (7 bases). The CDR3 spans 14 residues. Trimming took off 4 bases at V and 6 bases at J, with 16 bases between the two ends. The germline CDR1 and CDR2 sequences are SNHLY and FYNNEI.